This T cell receptor (beta chain) stems from a study of T-cell reconstitution after alpha-beta-depleted transplantation in children. Points from the study as a whole: Where some patients showed high TCRbeta diversity at day 60, it came from recipient T cells and thymic progenitors that had survived. Reportedly, only several hundred clones from non-depleted graft cells drove alpha-beta T-cell counts at about two months. T-cell numbers and diversity one year post-transplant derived largely from freshly generated T cells.

This clonotype came up many times. Its antigen remains unidentified. Library preparation (for TCRbeta) was performed with unique molecular identifiers. TCRdb fed the PCR reads into MiXCR, producing one record per CDR3 protein. The sample has about 5,900 distinct CDR3 sequences, 15% to 17% seen once. Germline V gene data show CDR1 as SGHRS and CDR2 as YFSETQ. The CDR3 covers 14 residues. Deletions cut 0 bases from V and 5 bases from J, with 11 bases between. The origin of this receptor is a patient aged 2 to 10 who had a stem cell transplant for inherited bone marrow failure, so the T cells may come from the graft donor. The chain carries TRBV5-1 and TRBJ2-5; possible D gene TRBD1, 5 bases. This specimen consisted of PBMCs, mostly from graft donor cells, obtained 180 days after TCRalphabeta/CD19-depleted stem cell transplant. CDR3 bases: TGCGCCAGCAGCTTGGAGGGGTCCGGGGAGACCCAGTACTTC. This translates into CASSLEGSGETQYF.